This T cell receptor beta chain came from a study of identical twins. Only a few counts were recorded for this clonotype. The antigen is unknown. Per the germline V gene, CDR1 is SGDLS and CDR2 is YYNGEE. Trimming cost V 7 bases and J 1 base, with 6 bases left between them. The CDR3 runs to 13 residues. All donors comprised healthy Caucasians. Using its own MiXCR run on the 5' RACE reads, TCRdb lists one record per CDR3 protein. The repertoire holds 250,000 to 300,000 distinct CDR3 sequences, with about 8.5% as singletons. Study findings and constraints: A cross-sectional statistical analysis, not follow-up of the same donors, supported the conclusions. Twin-shared out-of-frame alpha sequences were enriched for low generation probability. Reduced insertions were recorded for abundant cord blood beta clonotypes, with no such pattern in memory repertoires.

These same records also appear under a second study, on yellow fever vaccine responses in identical twins.

The source material was CD8+ T cells sorted from blood. The receptor was derived from a woman aged 18-29 years in good health. This rearrangement joins TRBV9 to TRBJ2-6, with D unresolved. CDR3 in amino acids: CASLQSGANVLTF. CDR3 sequence (DNA): TGTGCCAGCCTTCAATCTGGGGCCAACGTCCTGACTTTC.